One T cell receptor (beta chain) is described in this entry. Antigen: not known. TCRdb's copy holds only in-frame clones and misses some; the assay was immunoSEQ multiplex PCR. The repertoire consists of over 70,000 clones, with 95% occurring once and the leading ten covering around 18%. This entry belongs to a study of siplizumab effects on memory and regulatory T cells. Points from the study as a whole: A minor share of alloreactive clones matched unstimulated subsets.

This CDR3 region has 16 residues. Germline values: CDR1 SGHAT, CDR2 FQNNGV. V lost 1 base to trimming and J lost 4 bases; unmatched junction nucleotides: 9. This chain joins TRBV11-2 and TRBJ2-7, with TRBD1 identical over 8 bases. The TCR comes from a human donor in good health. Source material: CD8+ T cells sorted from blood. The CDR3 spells CASSLGFSQGAYEQYF. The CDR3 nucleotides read TGTGCCAGCAGCTTAGGGTTTTCGCAGGGGGCGTACGAGCAGTACTTC.